The 16 T cell receptor beta chains below come from one sample, sequenced in a study of Ad26.COV2.S vaccination and SARS-CoV-2 variants. Stated treatment: 19 received Ad26.COV2.S at low or high dose, single or two shots; roughly five received placebo; per-sample allocation not given. Day 63 after the first vaccine or placebo injection was the time point for sampling. Clones were sequenced by immunoSEQ multiplex PCR, and TCRdb holds only the in-frame ones, with some missing. Of about 480,000 clones listed, roughly 87% are singletons. This sample comprised peripheral blood, obtained in a trial of Ad26.COV2.S vaccine versus placebo. All receptors derive from a person aged 18-65 years who received the Ad26.COV2.S COVID-19 vaccine or a placebo.

The chain has TRBV6-5 and TRBJ1-2; 7 nucleotides align to TRBD1. The CDR3 totals 13 residues. CDR1 MNHEY and CDR2 SVGAGI come from the germline V gene. The junction had 8 bases not matched to a gene; V was cut back by 8 bases and J by 5 bases. CDR3 loop: CASRDSFGYGYTF. The CDR3 DNA reads as TGTGCCAGCCGGGACAGCTTTGGGTATGGCTACACCTTC.

The chain carries TRBV6-2 or TRBV6-3 and TRBJ2-1; D not certain. Germline V gives CDR1 MNHEY, CDR2 SVGEGT. This CDR3 spans 14 amino acids. Trimming pared 2 bases from V and 7 bases from J, leaving 12 bases between. In nucleotides, the CDR3 is TGTGCCAGCAGTTACCGCGTCCTTACAAATGAGCAGTTCTTC. It yields the protein CASSYRVLTNEQFF.

This rearrangement joins TRBV29-1 to TRBJ1-1; a possible D gene is TRBD1 (5 bases). The ends were cut back, 4 bases at V and 4 bases at J, with 13 bases in the middle. This CDR3 spans 13 amino acids. CDR1 and CDR2 from the germline V gene are SQVTM and ANQGSEA. This CDR3 reads CSVVGARGTEAFF. For the CDR3, the DNA is TGCAGCGTTGTAGGGGCGCGGGGCACTGAAGCTTTCTTT.

This clone was picked up one time. This chain joins TRBV7-8 and TRBJ2-5; D unresolved. This CDR3 comprises 15 residues. Germline V lookup: CDR1 SGHVS, CDR2 FQNEAQ. V was pared by 5 bases and J by 1 base, with 14 bases between. The CDR3 sequence is CASSLSGTFQETQYF. The CDR3 coding sequence is TGTGCCAGCAGCCTTTCTGGCACCTTCCAAGAGACCCAGTACTTC.

The rearrangement links TRBV6-5 to TRBJ2-5; a weak D match, TRBD1 (6 bases). The CDR3 contains 12 residues. In germline, CDR1 is MNHEY, CDR2 SVGAGI. V lost 6 bases to trimming and J lost 6 bases, with 11 bases between them. The CDR3 protein is CASRNRVKTQYF. DNA for the CDR3: TGTGCCAGCAGAAACAGGGTGAAGACCCAGTACTTC.

The gene calls are TRBV11-1 and TRBJ2-3, with D possibly TRBD2 on 6 matching bases. The CDR3 is made up of 15 amino acids. Germline V gives CDR1 SGHAT, CDR2 FQDESV (reference sequence). Trimming removed 3 bases from V and 6 bases from J, with 16 bases in between. The CDR3 coding sequence is TGTGCCAGCAGCTTTCTAGCGTCCCCCACGGATACGCAGTATTTT. Amino acid sequence: CASSFLASPTDTQYF.

The J gene is TRBJ1-5, the V gene TRBV30; tentatively, D is TRBD1 (6 bases). V was cut by 3 bases and J by 9 bases, with 18 bases left in between. CDR3 length: 14 amino acids. Germline CDR1 reads GTSNPN; CDR2 reads SVGIG (reference sequence). CDR3 residues: CAWSEGGGSRPQHF. In nucleotides, the CDR3 is TGTGCCTGGAGCGAAGGGGGGGGCTCTCGGCCCCAGCATTTT.

This sequence joins TRBV7-9 and TRBJ1-1; a weak D match, TRBD1 (6 bases). CDR3 length equals 15 residues. The V and J ends lost 0 bases and 3 bases respectively, with 11 bases between them. Germline loops: CDR1 SEHNR, CDR2 FQNEAQ (reference sequence). Here the CDR3 DNA reads TGTGCCAGCAGCTTAGCGAGGGGGGTTTACACTGAAGCTTTCTTT. It encodes CASSLARGVYTEAFF.

This chain connects TRBV6-5 to TRBJ2-1; unclear D gene. CDR1 and CDR2 from the germline V gene are MNHEY and SVGAGI. Deletions cut 7 bases from V and 4 bases from J, with 5 bases between. The CDR3 is made up of 11 amino acids. In DNA form, the CDR3 reads TGTGCCAGCACCCAGTACAATGAGCAGTTCTTC. Translating it yields CASTQYNEQFF.

V usage is TRBV27 and J usage is TRBJ1-2; D remains ambiguous. Per the germline V gene, CDR1 is MNHEY and CDR2 is SMNVEV (reference sequence). V shed 3 bases and J shed 4 bases, with 12 bases lying between them. The CDR3 consists of 14 residues. The CDR3 loop is CASSFRTPGYGYTF. CDR3 DNA: TGTGCCAGCAGTTTCAGGACGCCCGGCTATGGCTACACCTTC.

This clone came up once. The V and J genes are TRBV6-1 and TRBJ2-7; D might be TRBD2 (6 bases). The CDR3 covers 15 residues. The V end was cut by 1 base, the J end by 7 bases, with 17 bases between. CDR1 and CDR2 (germline): MNHNS, SASEGT. The CDR3 protein is CASSEVGGDGGEQYF. The CDR3 DNA reads as TGTGCCAGCAGTGAAGTTGGTGGGGATGGGGGGGAGCAGTACTTC.

This chain connects TRBV7-2 to TRBJ1-2; 7 nucleotides match TRBD1. The J segment lost 4 bases and the V segment lost 6 bases, leaving 11 bases of the junction unmatched. From germline, CDR1 is SGHTA and CDR2 FQGNSA. CDR3 length: 15 amino acids. The CDR3 spells CASSLTGDRGYGYTF. The DNA for the CDR3 is TGTGCCAGCAGTTTAACAGGGGATCGTGGCTATGGCTACACCTTC.

The rearrangement links TRBV3-1 (or the pseudogene TRBV3-2) to TRBJ1-4; D possibly corresponds to TRBD1 (6 bases). The CDR3 covers 13 residues. The V end lost 3 bases, the J end lost 10 bases, and 12 bases lay between the germline ends. From germline, CDR1 is LGHDT and CDR2 YNNKEL (reference sequence). In nucleotides, the CDR3 is TGTGCCAGCAGCCATAGCAGGGGTGGAAAACTGTTTTTT. It yields the protein CASSHSRGGKLFF.

This chain connects TRBV2 to TRBJ2-1; D gene unclear. The CDR3 contains 12 residues. V lost 0 bases to trimming and J lost 10 bases, with 7 bases between them. CDR1 and CDR2 from the germline V gene are SNHLY and FYNNEI. CDR3 in amino acids: CASSEADLEQFF. The CDR3 DNA follows: TGTGCCAGCAGTGAAGCAGATTTAGAGCAGTTCTTC.

V and J are TRBV27 and TRBJ1-1, with TRBD1 identical over 7 bases. From germline, CDR1 is MNHEY and CDR2 SMNVEV (reference sequence). The V and J ends lost 8 bases and 5 bases, in that order; junction bases with no gene match: 11. There are 14 residues in the CDR3. CDR3 coding DNA: TGTGCCAGCGGATTCAGGGGGAGAGGGACTGAAGCTTTCTTT. Its translation is CASGFRGRGTEAFF.

The V call is TRBV5-6, the J call TRBJ1-2, with 11 bases that match TRBD1. With V trimmed by 3 bases and J by 6 bases, 10 bases remained unmatched. CDR1 is SGHDT, CDR2 YYEEEE, per germline. The CDR3 extends over 16 amino acids. CDR3 nucleotide sequence: TGTGCCAGCAGCTGGGGGACAGGGGGTGGTTCAAATGGCTACACCTTC. Translated, it gives CASSWGTGGGSNGYTF.